This T cell receptor (beta chain) is from a study of shared clonotypes between healthy human individuals. General study points: Naive subsets generally exceeded memory subsets in estimated richness. Only a few donors were included, so the genetic and exposure-history diversity represented was limited.

A word on this clone: Antigen unknown.

Germline values: CDR1 SEHNR, CDR2 FQNEAQ (reference sequence). This CDR3 has 17 residues. Trimming left V 5 bases short and J 0 bases short, with 20 bases between. In the naive CD8 group, cells lacked CD45RO and were positively selected for CCR7, so terminally differentiated effector memory CD45RA+ cells were left out. Deep-level running was used for the assay. In the original processing: Sequence data from immunoSEQ were junction-only and lacked quality scores; consequently, filtering differed. The data were produced by immunoSEQ multiplex PCR, yet TCRdb's version contains in-frame clones alone and is incomplete. V and J calls plus clone size are reproduced from that table; the DNA served to infer D and trimming. This sample has around 2,100,000 clones; just under 95% occur once, and the top ten carry 1% to 1.5%.

The receptor was derived from a man aged 18-30 years in good health. The chain carries TRBV7-9 and TRBJ2-7; D gene uncertain. Sequenced: naive CD8+ T cells sorted from blood. In DNA form, the CDR3 reads TGTGCCAGCAGCCCCCCACAAGGATCAATCAGCTCCTACGAGCAGTACTTC. It encodes CASSPPQGSISSYEQYF.